Listed below are T cell receptor beta chains from one sample, sequenced in a study of shared T cell receptors in the human thymus. The data were produced by immunoSEQ multiplex PCR, yet TCRdb's version contains in-frame clones alone and is incomplete. The sample yields 700,000 to 750,000 clones, approximately 85% seen once. These sequences were also reported in another study, on human thymus T cells.

Sample: thymocytes. The source is a girl under three years old with a congenital heart defect. The CDR3 runs from the conserved cysteine through the conserved F or W. The size entry is marked missing in some rows and otherwise reads once, few, many or a size class.

>TRBV28|-|TRBJ2-6
CASSMTGVGANVLTF
>TRBV2|once|TRBJ2-7
CATLTTSGDSYEQYF
>TRBV29-1|-|TRBJ2-6
CSHPRATGHSSGANVLTF
>TRBV4-3|-|TRBJ2-7
CASSQVLGTEWHEQYF
>TRBV10-3|-|TRBJ1-1
CAISYRGTKTEAFF
>TRBV2|once|TRBJ1-1
CASRPKGEGMNTEAFF
>TRBV7-2|-|TRBJ1-2
CASSLGAYRDGYTF
>TRBV27|-|TRBJ1-1
CASSPLVDRYHRLNTEAFF
>TRBV7-8|-|TRBJ2-2
CASSLFSRANTGELFF
>TRBV6-5|once|TRBJ1-1
CASSARGREEAFF
>TRBV18|-|TRBJ2-7
CASSHEGQNYEQYF
>TRBV14|-|TRBJ1-1
CASSHGQGAEAFF
>TRBV28|-|TRBJ1-4
CASSRTGDCFRKLFF
>TRBV4-3|-|TRBJ2-1
CASSQGLAGGPYEQFF
>TRBV9|-|TRBJ1-2
CASSVGKDLDLSYGYTF
>TRBV27|-|TRBJ1-1
CASSSQQGLNTEAFF
>TRBV2|-|TRBJ2-7
CASSRDRDHVPYEQYF
>TRBV5-1|-|TRBJ1-2
CASSPNGVGYTF
>TRBV25-1|-|TRBJ2-7
CASSDGVETYEQYF
>TRBV5-4|-|TRBJ2-7
CASSLSGDRLGNYEQYF
>TRBV5-1|-|TRBJ2-7
CASSSTKQLPYEQYF
>TRBV6-1|-|TRBJ2-5
CASSEARWVCEETQYF
>TRBV6-6|-|-
CASGDRGYEQYF
>TRBV9|-|TRBJ2-3
CASSVGLSDLAGGLWRDTQYF
>TRBV10-3|few|TRBJ1-2
CAISRGRAPEGARGYTF
>TRBV15|-|TRBJ1-5
CATSRHGVAGQPQHF
>TRBV5-1|-|TRBJ2-7
CASAGLAGPPYEQYF